These T cell receptor beta chains were read from a single sample in a study of T cell responses to AZD1222 COVID-19 vaccine. The protocol was immunoSEQ multiplex PCR, while the TCRdb copy is restricted to in-frame clones and leaves out a portion. The sample gives about 140,000 clones, about 94% of which show up once; approximately 4.3% is in the top ten. The sample in question was peripheral blood, obtained 28 days after the second AZD1222 dose. The source of these receptors is an adult who received the AZD1222 COVID-19 vaccine. Each CDR3 is given with its conserved first and last residue. Each record gives: D gene, J gene, V gene, clone size, CDR3 DNA, CDR3 protein. The D gene is left open where the match is weak. Not every row has a clone size; where given, it reads once, few, many or a size class.

>TRBD2|TRBJ2-3|TRBV5-5|NA
TGTGCCAGCAGGTCCGGGACTAGCGATTACACAGATACGCAGTATTTT
CASRSGTSDYTDTQYF
>TRBD1|TRBJ2-7|TRBV2|NA
TGTGCCAGCAGTGAGGGGACAGGGATGGAATACGAGCAGTACTTC
CASSEGTGMEYEQYF
>NA|TRBJ1-2|TRBV7-2|NA
TGTGCCAGCAGCTTAGTCCCCACAGGGAACTATGGCTACACCTTC
CASSLVPTGNYGYTF
>NA|TRBJ1-6|TRBV14|NA
TGTGCCAGCAGCTCAGGGGTTTCACCCCTCCACTTT
CASSSGVSPLHF
>NA|TRBJ1-1|TRBV2|once
TGTGCCAGCAGTCTGAACACTGAAGCTTTCTTT
CASSLNTEAFF
>NA|TRBJ2-2|TRBV27|NA
TGTGCCAGCAGTGCTTCCGGGGAGCTGTTTTTT
CASSASGELFF
>NA|TRBJ2-1|TRBV30|once
TGTGCCTGGAGCGGACAGAGGGCTTACAATGAGCAGTTCTTC
CAWSGQRAYNEQFF
>NA|TRBJ2-1|TRBV19|NA
TGTGCCAGTAGTATAGCTAGTTCCGGGGTTGAGCAGTTCTTC
CASSIASSGVEQFF
>NA|TRBJ1-2|TRBV5-6|NA
TGTGCCAGCAGCCCGAGTCATGGTGGCTACACCTTC
CASSPSHGGYTF
>NA|TRBJ1-1|TRBV4-1|NA
TGCGCCAGCAGCCATCGCCTACAGACTTTGGGGACTGAAGCTTTCTTT
CASSHRLQTLGTEAFF
>NA|TRBJ1-1|TRBV7-8|NA
TGTGCCAGCAGCCCCGGGGCGGGAAATGAAGCTTTCTTT
CASSPGAGNEAFF
>TRBD1|TRBJ2-7|TRBV5-1|NA
TGCGCCAGCAGCGGGGGGACAGGCGATTACGAGCAGTACTTC
CASSGGTGDYEQYF
>TRBD2|TRBJ2-7|TRBV10-2|NA
TGCGCCAGCAGTGGGACTAGCGCCTACGAGCAGTACTTC
CASSGTSAYEQYF
>TRBD1|TRBJ2-5|TRBV5-5|NA
TGTGCCAGCAGCTTGGACAGGGGGCTGTTGGAGACCCAGTACTTC
CASSLDRGLLETQYF
>TRBD1|TRBJ1-1|TRBV19|NA
TGTGCCAGTAGTATAGATACCAGGACAGGGGGCAAGGCTTTCTTT
CASSIDTRTGGKAFF
>NA|TRBJ2-7|TRBV27|NA
TGTGCCAGCAGTTCCCGACCCTTACCGTCCTACGAGCAGTACTTC
CASSSRPLPSYEQYF
>TRBD2|TRBJ2-5|TRBV7-8|NA
TGTGCCAGCAGCCCCCGACCGGGACTAGCGGGCGGCGAGACCCAGTACTTC
CASSPRPGLAGGETQYF